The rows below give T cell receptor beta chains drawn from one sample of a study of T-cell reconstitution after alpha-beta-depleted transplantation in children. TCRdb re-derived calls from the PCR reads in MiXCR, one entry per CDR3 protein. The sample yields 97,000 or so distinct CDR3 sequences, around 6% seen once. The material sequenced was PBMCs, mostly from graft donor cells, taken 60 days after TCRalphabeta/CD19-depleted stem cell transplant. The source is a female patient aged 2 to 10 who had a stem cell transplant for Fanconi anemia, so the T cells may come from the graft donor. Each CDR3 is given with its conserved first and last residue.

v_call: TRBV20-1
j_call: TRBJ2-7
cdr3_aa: CSAGLTSGSLEQYF

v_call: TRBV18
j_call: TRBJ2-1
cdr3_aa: CASSRGTSGYNEQFF

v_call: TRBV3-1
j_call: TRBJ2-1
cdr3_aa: CASSHGTSGRWAYNEQFF

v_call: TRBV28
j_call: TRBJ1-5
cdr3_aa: CASSFYPGQGVVQHF

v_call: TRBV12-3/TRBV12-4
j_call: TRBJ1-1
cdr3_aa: CASSFWNTEAFF

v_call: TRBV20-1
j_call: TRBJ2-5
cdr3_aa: CSARGGFRVDQYF

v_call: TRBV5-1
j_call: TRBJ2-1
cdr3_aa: CASSLLLAGGVNEQFF

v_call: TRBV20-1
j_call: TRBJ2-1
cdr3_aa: CSAFFPGLRTNEQFF

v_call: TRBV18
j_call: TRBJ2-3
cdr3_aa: CASSSGTGGDTQYF

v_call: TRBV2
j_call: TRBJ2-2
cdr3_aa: CASSAQPEQLFF

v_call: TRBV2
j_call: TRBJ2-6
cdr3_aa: CASSDPGTGYGANVLTF

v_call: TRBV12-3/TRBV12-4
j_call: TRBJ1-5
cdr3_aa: CASTRAGDQPQHF

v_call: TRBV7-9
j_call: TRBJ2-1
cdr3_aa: CASSWTSSSSYNEQFF

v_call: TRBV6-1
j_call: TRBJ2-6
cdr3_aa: CASSDIFPGSGANVLTF

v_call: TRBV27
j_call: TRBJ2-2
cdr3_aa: CASSLVTGELFF

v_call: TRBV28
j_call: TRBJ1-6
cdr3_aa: CASSRDPAPANSPLHF

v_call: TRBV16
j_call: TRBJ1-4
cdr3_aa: CASNQSTRATPTNEKLFF